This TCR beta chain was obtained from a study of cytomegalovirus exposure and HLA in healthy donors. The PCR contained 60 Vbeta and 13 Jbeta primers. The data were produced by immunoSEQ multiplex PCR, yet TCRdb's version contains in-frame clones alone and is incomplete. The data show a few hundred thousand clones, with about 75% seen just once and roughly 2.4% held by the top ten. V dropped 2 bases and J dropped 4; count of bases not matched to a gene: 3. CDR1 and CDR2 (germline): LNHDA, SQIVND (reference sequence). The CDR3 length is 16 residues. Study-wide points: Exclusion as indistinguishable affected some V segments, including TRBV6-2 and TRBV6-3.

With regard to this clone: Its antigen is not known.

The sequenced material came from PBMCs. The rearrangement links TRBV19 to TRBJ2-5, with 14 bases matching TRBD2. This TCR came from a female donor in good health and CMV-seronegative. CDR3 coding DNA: TGTGCCAGTAGTATAATGGGACTAGCGGGAGCAGAGACCCAGTACTTC. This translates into CASSIMGLAGAETQYF.